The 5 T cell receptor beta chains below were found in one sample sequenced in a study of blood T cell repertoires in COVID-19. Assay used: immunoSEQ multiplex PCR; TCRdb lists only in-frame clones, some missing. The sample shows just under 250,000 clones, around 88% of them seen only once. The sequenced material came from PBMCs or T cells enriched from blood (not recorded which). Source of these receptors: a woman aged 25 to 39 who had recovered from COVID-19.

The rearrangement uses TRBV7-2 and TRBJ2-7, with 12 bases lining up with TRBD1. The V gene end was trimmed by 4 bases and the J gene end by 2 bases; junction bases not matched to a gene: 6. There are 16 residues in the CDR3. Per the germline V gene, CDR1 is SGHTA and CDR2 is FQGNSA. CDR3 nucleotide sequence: TGTGCCAGCAGCTACGAGGGACAGGGGGCTCCCTACGAGCAGTACTTC. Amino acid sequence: CASSYEGQGAPYEQYF. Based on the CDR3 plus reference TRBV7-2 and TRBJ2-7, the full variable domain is GAGVSQSPSNKVTEKGKDVELRCDPISGHTALYWYRQSLGQGLEFLIYFQGNSAPDKSGLPSDRFSAERTGGSVSTLTIQRTQQEDSAVYLCASSYEGQGAPYEQYFGPGTRLTVT.

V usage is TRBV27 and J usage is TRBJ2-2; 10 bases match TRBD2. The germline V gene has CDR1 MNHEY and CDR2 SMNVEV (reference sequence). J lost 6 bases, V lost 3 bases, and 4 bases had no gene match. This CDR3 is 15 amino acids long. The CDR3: CASSFQTSGSGELFF. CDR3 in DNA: TGTGCCAGCAGTTTCCAGACTAGCGGGTCCGGGGAGCTGTTTTTT.

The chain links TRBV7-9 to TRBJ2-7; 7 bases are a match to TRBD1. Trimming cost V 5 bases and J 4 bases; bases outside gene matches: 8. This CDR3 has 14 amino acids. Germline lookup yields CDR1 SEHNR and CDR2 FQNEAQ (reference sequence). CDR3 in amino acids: CASSEDRKKYEQYF. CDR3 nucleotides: TGTGCCAGCAGCGAGGACAGGAAGAAGTACGAGCAGTACTTC. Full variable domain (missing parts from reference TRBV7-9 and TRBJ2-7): DTGVSQNPRHKITKRGQNVTFRCDPISEHNRLYWYRQTLGQGPEFLTYFQNEAQLEKSRLLSDRFSAERPKGSFSTLEIQRTEQGDSAMYLCASSEDRKKYEQYFGPGTRLTVT.

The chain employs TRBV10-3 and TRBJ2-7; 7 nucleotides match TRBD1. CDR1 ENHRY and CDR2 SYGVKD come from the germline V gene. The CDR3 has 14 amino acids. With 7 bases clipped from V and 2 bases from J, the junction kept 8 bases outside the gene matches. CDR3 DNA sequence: TGTGCCATCACCACTGACAGGGCCCCCTACGAGCAGTACTTC. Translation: CAITTDRAPYEQYF.

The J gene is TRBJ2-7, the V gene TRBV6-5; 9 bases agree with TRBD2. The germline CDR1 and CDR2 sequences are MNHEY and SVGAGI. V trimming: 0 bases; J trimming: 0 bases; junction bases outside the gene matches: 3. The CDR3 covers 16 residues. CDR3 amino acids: CASSYSTSGSSYEQYF. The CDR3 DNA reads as TGTGCCAGCAGTTACTCGACTAGCGGAAGCTCCTACGAGCAGTACTTC.